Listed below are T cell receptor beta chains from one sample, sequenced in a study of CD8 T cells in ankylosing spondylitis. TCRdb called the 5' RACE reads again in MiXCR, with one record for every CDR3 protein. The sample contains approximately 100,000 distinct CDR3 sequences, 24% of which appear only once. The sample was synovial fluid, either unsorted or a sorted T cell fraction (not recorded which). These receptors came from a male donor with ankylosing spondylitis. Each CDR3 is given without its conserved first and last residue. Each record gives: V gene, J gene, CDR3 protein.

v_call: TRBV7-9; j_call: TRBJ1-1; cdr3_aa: ASSWGGVNTEAF
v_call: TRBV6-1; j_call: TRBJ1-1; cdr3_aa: ASSRGLTEAF
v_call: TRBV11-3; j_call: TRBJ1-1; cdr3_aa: ASSSRDGMNTEAF
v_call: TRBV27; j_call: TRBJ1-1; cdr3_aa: ASSLSVRQENTEAF
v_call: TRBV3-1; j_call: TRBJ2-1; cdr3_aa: ASSRFRDRNNEQF
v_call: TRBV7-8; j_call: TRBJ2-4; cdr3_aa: ASSLEAGVGKNIQY
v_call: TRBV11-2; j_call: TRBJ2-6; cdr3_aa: ASSRGLAGGDSGANVLT
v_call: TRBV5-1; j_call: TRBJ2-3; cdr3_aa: ASSLVGRTDTQY
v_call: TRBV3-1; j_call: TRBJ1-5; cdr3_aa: ASSAGVSNQPQH
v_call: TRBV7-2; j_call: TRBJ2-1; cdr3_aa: ASSLGPTRQF
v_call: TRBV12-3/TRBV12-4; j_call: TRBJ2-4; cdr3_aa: ASNGLAKNIQY